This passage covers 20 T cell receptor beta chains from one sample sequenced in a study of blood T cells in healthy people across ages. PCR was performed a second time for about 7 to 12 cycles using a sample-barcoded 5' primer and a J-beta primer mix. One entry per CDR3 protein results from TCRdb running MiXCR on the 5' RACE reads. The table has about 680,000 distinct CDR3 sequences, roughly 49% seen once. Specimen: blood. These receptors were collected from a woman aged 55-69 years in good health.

DNA of the CDR3: TGTGCCAGCAGCCAAGGGTGGGAAACTAACGAGCAGTACTTC. Residues: CASSQGWETNEQYF. The V and J genes are TRBV3-1 and TRBJ2-7, with no clear D. The V end was cut by 1 base, the J end by 5 bases, with 12 bases between. The CDR3 has 14 residues. From germline, CDR1 is LGHDT and CDR2 YNNKEL (reference sequence).

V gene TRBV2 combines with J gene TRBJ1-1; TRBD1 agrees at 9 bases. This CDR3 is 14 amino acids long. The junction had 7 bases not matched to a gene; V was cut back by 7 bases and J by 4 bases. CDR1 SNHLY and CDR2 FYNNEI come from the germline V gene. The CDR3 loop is CASNRQGGGTEAFF. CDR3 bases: TGTGCCAGCAACAGACAGGGGGGGGGCACTGAAGCTTTCTTT.

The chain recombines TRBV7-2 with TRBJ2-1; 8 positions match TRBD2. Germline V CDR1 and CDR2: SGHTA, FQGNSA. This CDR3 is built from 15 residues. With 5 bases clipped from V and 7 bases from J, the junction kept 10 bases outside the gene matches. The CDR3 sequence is CASSAQTLAGNEQFF. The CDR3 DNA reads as TGTGCCAGCAGCGCGCAGACATTAGCGGGAAATGAGCAGTTCTTC.

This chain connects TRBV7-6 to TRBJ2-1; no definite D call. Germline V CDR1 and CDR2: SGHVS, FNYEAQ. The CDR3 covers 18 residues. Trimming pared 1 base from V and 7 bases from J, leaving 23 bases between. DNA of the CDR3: TGTGCCAGCAGCTTAGGGGGATGGTCCCTCAGGCCCTCGAATGAGCAGTTCTTC. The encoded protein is CASSLGGWSLRPSNEQFF.

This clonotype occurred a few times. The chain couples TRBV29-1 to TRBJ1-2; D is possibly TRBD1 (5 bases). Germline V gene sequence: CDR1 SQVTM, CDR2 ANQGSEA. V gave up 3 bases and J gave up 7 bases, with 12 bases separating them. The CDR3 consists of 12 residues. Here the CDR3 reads CSVEEGYGGYTF. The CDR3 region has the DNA TGCAGCGTTGAGGAGGGGTACGGTGGCTACACCTTC.

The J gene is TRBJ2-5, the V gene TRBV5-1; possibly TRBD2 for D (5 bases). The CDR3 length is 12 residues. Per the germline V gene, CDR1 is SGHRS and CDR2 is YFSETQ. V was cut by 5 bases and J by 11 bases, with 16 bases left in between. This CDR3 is CASSSWFGEQYF. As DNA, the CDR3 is TGCGCCAGCAGTTCTTGGTTCGGGGAGCAGTACTTC.

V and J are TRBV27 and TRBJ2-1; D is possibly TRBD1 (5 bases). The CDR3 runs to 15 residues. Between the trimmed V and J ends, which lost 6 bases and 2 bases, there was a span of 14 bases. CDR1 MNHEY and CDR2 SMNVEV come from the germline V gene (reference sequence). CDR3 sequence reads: CASSTRQSPYNEQFF. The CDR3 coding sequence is TGTGCCAGCAGCACCCGACAGAGCCCCTACAATGAGCAGTTCTTC.

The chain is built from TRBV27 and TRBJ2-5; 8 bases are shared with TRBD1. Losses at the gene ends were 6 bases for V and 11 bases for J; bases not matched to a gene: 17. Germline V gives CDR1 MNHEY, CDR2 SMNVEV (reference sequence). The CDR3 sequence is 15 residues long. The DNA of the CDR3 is TGTGCCAGCAGGAAGCCTGGACAGGGCGAGAATGAGCAGTACTTC. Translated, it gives CASRKPGQGENEQYF.

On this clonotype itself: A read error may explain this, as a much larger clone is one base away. The chain's CDR3 is CASLLGKEQYF. The CDR3 DNA sequence: TGTGCCAGCCTCCTGGGAAAAGAGCAGTACTTC. The chain joins TRBV6-2 or TRBV6-3 to TRBJ2-5; D gene ambiguous. Trimming stripped 8 bases from V and 11 bases from J, with 15 bases between. The germline gives CDR1 MNHEY, CDR2 SVGEGT. CDR3 size: 11 residues.

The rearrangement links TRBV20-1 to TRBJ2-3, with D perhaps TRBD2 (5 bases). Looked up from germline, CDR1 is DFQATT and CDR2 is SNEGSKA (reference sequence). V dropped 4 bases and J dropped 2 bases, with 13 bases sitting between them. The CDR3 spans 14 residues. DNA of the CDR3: TGCAGTGCTAAGTTAGCGCTTGCCACAGATACGCAGTATTTT. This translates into CSAKLALATDTQYF.

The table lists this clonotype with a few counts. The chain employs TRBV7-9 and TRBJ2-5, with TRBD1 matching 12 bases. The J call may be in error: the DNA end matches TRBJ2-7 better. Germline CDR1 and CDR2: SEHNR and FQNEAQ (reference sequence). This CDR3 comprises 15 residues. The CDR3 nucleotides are TGTGCCAGCAGCAGGGACAGGGGGCTTTCGTACGAGCAGTACTTC. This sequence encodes CASSRDRGLSYEQYF.

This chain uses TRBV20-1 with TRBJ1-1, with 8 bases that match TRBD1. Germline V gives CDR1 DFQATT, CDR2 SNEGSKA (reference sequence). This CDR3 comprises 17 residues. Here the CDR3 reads CRTGGQIPELMNTEAFF. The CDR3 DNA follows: TGCAGAACAGGGGGACAAATACCCGAACTTATGAACACTGAAGCTTTCTTT.

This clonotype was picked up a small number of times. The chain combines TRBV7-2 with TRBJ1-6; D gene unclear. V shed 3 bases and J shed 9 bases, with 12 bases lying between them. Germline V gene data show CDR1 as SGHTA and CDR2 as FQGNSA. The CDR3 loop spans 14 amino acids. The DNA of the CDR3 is TGTGCCAGCAGCTTTAGGGCGGGTACTTCACCCCTCCACTTT. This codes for CASSFRAGTSPLHF. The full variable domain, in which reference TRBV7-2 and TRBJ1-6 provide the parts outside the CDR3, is GAGVSQSPSNKVTEKGKDVELRCDPISGHTALYWYRQSLGQGLEFLIYFQGNSAPDKSGLPSDRFSAERTGGSVSTLTIQRTQQEDSAVYLCASSFRAGTSPLHFGNGTRLTVT.

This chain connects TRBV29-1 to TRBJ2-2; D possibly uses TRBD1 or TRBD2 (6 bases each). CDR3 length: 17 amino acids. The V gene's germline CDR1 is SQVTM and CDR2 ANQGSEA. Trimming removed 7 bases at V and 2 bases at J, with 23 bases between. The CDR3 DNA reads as TGCAGCGCCCTGCGGGGAGCCGGGGGCCTAAACACCGGGGAGCTGTTTTTT. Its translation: CSALRGAGGLNTGELFF.

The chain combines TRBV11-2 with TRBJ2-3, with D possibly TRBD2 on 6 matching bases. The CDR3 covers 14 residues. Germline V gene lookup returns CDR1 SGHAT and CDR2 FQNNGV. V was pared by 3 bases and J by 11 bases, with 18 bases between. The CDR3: CASSLGGSPGRQYF. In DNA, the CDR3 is TGTGCCAGCAGCTTGGGAGGCTCCCCGGGTAGGCAGTATTTT.

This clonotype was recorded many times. The CDR3 reads CSVDNEQFF. The CDR3 DNA sequence: TGCAGCGTTGACAATGAGCAGTTCTTC. The chain combines TRBV29-1 with TRBJ2-1; D is unresolved. Trimming took 3 bases from V and 6 from J, leaving 0 bases between them. CDR3 size: 9 residues. The germline V gene encodes CDR1 SQVTM and CDR2 ANQGSEA.

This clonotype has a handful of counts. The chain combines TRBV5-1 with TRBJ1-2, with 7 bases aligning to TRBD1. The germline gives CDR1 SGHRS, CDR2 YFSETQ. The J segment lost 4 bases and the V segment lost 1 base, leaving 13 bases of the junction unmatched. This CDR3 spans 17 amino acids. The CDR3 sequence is CASSLILGTAGVYGYTF. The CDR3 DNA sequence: TGCGCCAGCAGCTTGATCCTCGGGACAGCTGGTGTCTATGGCTACACCTTC. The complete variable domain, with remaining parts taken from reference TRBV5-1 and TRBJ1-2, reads KAGVTQTPRYLIKTRGQQVTLSCSPISGHRSVSWYQQTPGQGLQFLFEYFSETQRNKGNFPGRFSGRQFSNSRSEMNVSTLELGDSALYLCASSLILGTAGVYGYTFGSGTRLTVV.

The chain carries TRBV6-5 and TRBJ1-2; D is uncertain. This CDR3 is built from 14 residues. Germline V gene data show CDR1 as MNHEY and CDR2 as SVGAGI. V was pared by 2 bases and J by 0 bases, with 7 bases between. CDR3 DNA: TGTGCCAGCAGTTACGGCCCAGCTAACTATGGCTACACCTTC. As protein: CASSYGPANYGYTF.

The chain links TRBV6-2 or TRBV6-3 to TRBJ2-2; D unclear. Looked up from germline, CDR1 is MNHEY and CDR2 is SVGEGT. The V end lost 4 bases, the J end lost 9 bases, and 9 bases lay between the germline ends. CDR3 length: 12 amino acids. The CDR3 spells CASSFPGRELFF. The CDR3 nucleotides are TGTGCCAGCAGTTTTCCCGGAAGGGAGCTGTTTTTT.

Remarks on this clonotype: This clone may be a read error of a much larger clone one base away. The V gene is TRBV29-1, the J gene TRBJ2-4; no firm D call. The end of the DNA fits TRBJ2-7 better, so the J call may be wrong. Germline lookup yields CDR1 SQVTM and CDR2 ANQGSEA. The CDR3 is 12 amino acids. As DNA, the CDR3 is TGCAGCGTCTCACACTGGGGTCGCGAGCAGTACTTC. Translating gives CSVSHWGREQYF.